A selection of T cell receptor beta chains follows, all from one sample in a study of blood T cell repertoires in COVID-19. TCRdb's copy holds only in-frame clones and misses some; the assay was immunoSEQ multiplex PCR. The table has about 110,000 clones, approximately 84% seen once; the top ten hold 3% to 4%. The source material was peripheral blood. The source is a man in his forties with acute or convalescent COVID-19. The CDR3 runs from the conserved cysteine through the conserved F or W. D genes are given only for firm matches. Where a row states a size, it is once, few, many or the class of an expanded clone; other rows omit it.

NA,TRBJ2-1,TRBV18,TRBD1,CASSPGQDDEQFF,TGTGCCAGCTCACCAGGACAGGACGATGAGCAGTTCTTC
NA,TRBJ1-5,TRBV27,TRBD1,CASRSDRAGNQPQHF,TGTGCCAGCAGATCGGACAGGGCGGGCAATCAGCCCCAGCATTTT
NA,TRBJ2-7,TRBV18,NA,CASSPGTQFQFYEQYF,TGTGCCAGCTCACCCGGGACACAATTCCAATTCTACGAGCAGTACTTC
NA,TRBJ2-4,TRBV7-9,NA,CASSPRMLAKNIQYF,TGTGCCAGCAGCCCGAGAATGCTAGCCAAAAACATTCAGTACTTC
NA,TRBJ2-2,TRBV11-2,NA,CASSLGSANTGELFF,TGTGCCAGCAGCTTAGGTAGCGCGAACACCGGGGAGCTGTTTTTT
NA,TRBJ2-3,TRBV7-2,NA,CASSLALVIDTQYF,TGTGCCAGCAGCTTAGCCCTAGTTATAGATACGCAGTATTTT
once,TRBJ2-5,TRBV4-3,TRBD1,CASSLNHLTGEETQYF,TGCGCCAGCAGCCTAAACCACCTGACAGGGGAAGAGACCCAGTACTTC
NA,TRBJ1-1,TRBV19,NA,CASSPRGVNTEAFF,TGTGCCAGTAGTCCCCGCGGTGTGAACACTGAAGCTTTCTTT
NA,TRBJ1-6,TRBV9,TRBD1,CASSGEDRGQDSPLHF,TGTGCCAGCAGCGGCGAGGACAGGGGGCAAGATTCACCCCTCCACTTT
NA,TRBJ2-7,TRBV7-2,TRBD1,CASRPETTGVEQYF,TGTGCCAGCAGGCCGGAGACCACAGGGGTCGAGCAGTACTTC
NA,TRBJ1-3,TRBV6-5,NA,CASRREITGNTIYF,TGTGCCAGCAGGCGAGAAATCACTGGAAACACCATATATTTT
NA,TRBJ1-1,TRBV7-9,NA,CASSLVQTEAFF,TGTGCCAGCAGCTTAGTTCAGACTGAAGCTTTCTTT
NA,TRBJ2-7,TRBV7-2,NA,CASSAQTSREQYF,TGTGCCAGCAGCGCTCAAACTAGCAGGGAGCAGTACTTC
NA,TRBJ2-3,TRBV19,TRBD1,CASSRDRGIADTQYF,TGTGCCAGTAGTAGGGACAGGGGGATCGCAGATACGCAGTATTTT
NA,TRBJ2-7,TRBV3-1/TRBV3-2,TRBD1,CASSQRVKGATYEQYF,TGTGCCAGCAGCCAAAGGGTGAAGGGGGCAACCTACGAGCAGTACTTC
NA,TRBJ1-4,TRBV7-9,NA,CASSLDWNEKLFF,TGTGCCAGCAGCTTAGACTGGAATGAAAAACTGTTTTTT
NA,TRBJ2-2,TRBV19,TRBD2,CASSTELGLATWAWDGEELFF,TGTGCCAGTAGTACAGAATTAGGACTAGCGACGTGGGCTTGGGACGGCGAGGAGCTGTTTTTT
NA,TRBJ2-1,TRBV5-1,TRBD2,CASSLRGRGGAGDEQFF,TGCGCCAGCAGCTTGCGGGGTCGCGGGGGGGCCGGCGATGAGCAGTTCTTC
NA,TRBJ2-7,TRBV2,NA,CASRNGVQVYEQYF,TGTGCCAGCCGCAACGGCGTACAGGTCTACGAGCAGTACTTC
NA,TRBJ2-6,TRBV5-5,NA,CASSLVQGSSGANVLTF,TGTGCCAGCAGCTTGGTACAGGGAAGCTCTGGGGCCAACGTCCTGACTTTC
NA,TRBJ1-3,TRBV5-5,TRBD1,CASSWDRGNTIYF,TGTGCCAGCAGCTGGGACAGGGGAAACACCATATATTTT
NA,TRBJ2-1,TRBV27,NA,CASSSPSGNRGGGGSYNEQFF,TGTGCCAGCAGCTCGCCCTCCGGGAACAGGGGGGGAGGAGGCTCCTACAATGAGCAGTTCTTC
NA,TRBJ2-7,TRBV19,NA,CASSLRLGGTYEQYF,TGTGCCAGTAGTCTCCGTCTTGGCGGAACCTACGAGCAGTACTTC
few,TRBJ1-2,TRBV6-6,TRBD1,CATINTQGGGYTF,TGTGCCACCATTAACACACAGGGGGGTGGCTACACCTTC
NA,TRBJ1-3,TRBV9,NA,CASSPGSGSSGNTIYF,TGTGCCAGCAGCCCAGGTAGTGGGAGCTCTGGAAACACCATATATTTT